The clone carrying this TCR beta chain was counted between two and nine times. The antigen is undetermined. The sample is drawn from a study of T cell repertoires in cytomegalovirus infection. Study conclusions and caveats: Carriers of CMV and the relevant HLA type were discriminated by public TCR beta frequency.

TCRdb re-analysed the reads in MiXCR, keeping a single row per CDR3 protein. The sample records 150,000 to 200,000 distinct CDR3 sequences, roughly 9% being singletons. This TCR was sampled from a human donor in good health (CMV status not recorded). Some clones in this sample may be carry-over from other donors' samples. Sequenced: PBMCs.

DNA of the CDR3: TGTGCCAGCAGCCAGCTGATAAGGGGGGGTGAGCAGTTCTTC. This translates into CASSQLIRGGEQFF. The rearrangement links TRBV14 to TRBJ2-1; maybe TRBD2 (7 bases). The V and J ends lost 3 bases and 9 bases respectively, with 15 bases between them. CDR3 length equals 14 residues. The V gene's germline CDR1 is SGHDN and CDR2 FVKESK.